The 21 T cell receptor beta chains in this list originate from one sample, sequenced in a study of CD8 T cells in Susac syndrome. cDNA came from roughly 0.47 to 1 ug RNA primed by random hexamers. TCRdb re-called the immunoSEQ multiplex PCR reads with MiXCR, one entry per CDR3 protein. There are about 150,000 distinct CDR3 sequences in the sample; under 95% occur only once, and more than 0.08% lies in the top ten. Sequencing input: CD4+ T cells from PBMCs. These receptors were taken from a human donor with multiple sclerosis.

The rearrangement uses TRBV29-1 and TRBJ1-2; D is uncertain. V was shortened by 3 bases and J by 3 bases, with 8 bases between the two germline ends. The CDR3 has 12 residues. Germline lookup yields CDR1 SQVTM and CDR2 ANQGSEA. This CDR3 reads CSVEANDYGYTF. The CDR3 bases are TGCAGCGTTGAGGCGAACGACTATGGCTACACCTTC. Together with reference TRBV29-1 and TRBJ1-2, the CDR3 gives the full variable domain: SAVISQKPSRDICQRGTSLTIQCQVDSQVTMMFWYRQQPGQSLTLIATANQGSEATYESGFVIDKFPISRPNLTFSTLTVSNMSPEDSSIYLCSVEANDYGYTFGSGTRLTVV.

The chain combines TRBV7-6 with TRBJ2-7; 12 bases fit TRBD2. J gave up 2 bases and V 5 bases, and 4 bases lay outside the gene matches. The CDR3 runs to 15 residues. Germline assignment: CDR1 SGHVS and CDR2 FNYEAQ. CDR3 amino acids: CASSVTSGGAYEQYF. The DNA of the CDR3 is TGTGCCAGCAGCGTGACTAGCGGGGGTGCCTACGAGCAGTACTTC.

V and J are TRBV7-3 and TRBJ2-6; D remains ambiguous. This CDR3 contains 16 residues. Deletions cut 2 bases from V and 0 bases from J, with 8 bases between. Germline CDR1 SGHTA, CDR2 FQGTGA. CDR3 bases: TGTGCCAGCAGCTTAGTGGCTATCTCTGGGGCCAACGTCCTGACTTTC. As protein: CASSLVAISGANVLTF.

The chain uses TRBV4-3 and TRBJ2-4, with a weak D call TRBD1 (6 bases). This CDR3 region has 19 residues. Germline CDR1 and CDR2: LGHNA and YSLEER. V lost 0 bases and J lost 1, with 19 bases in between. The CDR3 loop is CASSQDLQGRIGAKNIQYF. The CDR3 bases are TGCGCCAGCAGCCAAGATCTACAGGGAAGAATTGGGGCCAAAAACATTCAGTACTTC.

This chain connects TRBV4-2 to TRBJ2-6; D remains ambiguous. Trimming removed 1 base at V and 0 bases at J, with 16 bases between. The CDR3 covers 19 residues. Germline lookup yields CDR1 LGHNA and CDR2 YNFKEQ. CDR3 sequence reads: CASSQAQTSYSSGANVLTF. The CDR3 region has the DNA TGTGCCAGCAGCCAAGCTCAGACTTCCTACAGCTCTGGGGCCAACGTCCTGACTTTC.

The CDR3 is CAISRQGPNTGELFF. The CDR3 DNA follows: TGTGCCATCAGCAGACAGGGGCCGAACACCGGGGAGCTGTTTTTT. The chain uses TRBV10-3 and TRBJ2-2; 8 positions match TRBD1. The CDR3 is made up of 15 amino acids. With V trimmed by 6 bases and J by 0 bases, 3 bases remained unmatched. From germline, CDR1 is ENHRY and CDR2 SYGVKD.

The rearrangement links TRBV12-3 or TRBV12-4 to TRBJ1-2, with 8 bases matching TRBD1. With 6 bases clipped from V and 6 bases from J, the junction kept 15 bases outside the gene matches. There are 16 residues in the CDR3. The CDR3 DNA reads TGTGCCAGCAGCTCTACAGGACAGGGTTATAAGGATGGCTACACCTTC. It codes for CASSSTGQGYKDGYTF.

This clonotype was counted once. This sequence joins TRBV30 and TRBJ1-1; D call uncertain. The germline gives CDR1 GTSNPN, CDR2 SVGIG (reference sequence). Trimming removed 0 bases from V and 6 bases from J, with 8 bases in between. The CDR3 runs 12 residues. This CDR3 reads CAWSVLGAEAFF. The CDR3 DNA reads TGTGCCTGGAGTGTACTGGGAGCTGAAGCTTTCTTT.

This clonotype was seen just once. The chain links TRBV3-1 to TRBJ2-1, with D possibly being TRBD2 (5 bases). Trimming removed 3 bases from V and 9 bases from J, with 9 bases in between. Germline V lookup: CDR1 LGHDT, CDR2 YNNKEL (reference sequence). The CDR3 length is 12 residues. The CDR3 coding sequence is TGTGCCAGCAGCCATCGGGGAAGTGAGCAGTTCTTC. It encodes CASSHRGSEQFF.

This chain joins TRBV5-4 and TRBJ1-1; tentatively, D is TRBD1 (5 bases). Germline loops: CDR1 SGHNT, CDR2 YYREEE (reference sequence). The V end was cut by 6 bases, the J end by 3 bases, with 18 bases between. This CDR3 is built from 15 residues. The CDR3 sequence is CASNPSQGRDTEAFF. The DNA for the CDR3 is TGTGCCAGCAACCCGAGTCAGGGTAGGGACACTGAAGCTTTCTTT.

The CDR3 DNA reads as TGCGCCAGCAGCTTGGAGGGTGGCAATGAGCAGTTCTTC. This translates into CASSLEGGNEQFF. The rearrangement uses TRBV5-1 and TRBJ2-1; D is uncertain. The V end lost 0 bases, the J end lost 6 bases, and 7 bases lay between the germline ends. CDR1 and CDR2 (germline): SGHRS, YFSETQ. The CDR3 extends over 13 amino acids.

V and J are TRBV6-5 and TRBJ2-7; no clear D gene. The CDR3 contains 16 residues. CDR1 and CDR2 from the germline V gene are MNHEY and SVGAGI. The V end lost 3 bases, the J end lost 0 bases, and 15 bases lay between the germline ends. CDR3 sequence: CASSYQTGPLSYEQYF. CDR3 in DNA: TGTGCCAGCAGTTATCAGACTGGTCCCCTCTCCTACGAGCAGTACTTC.

This rearrangement joins TRBV12-3 or TRBV12-4 to TRBJ1-2, with 8 bases identical to TRBD1. V was pared by 6 bases and J by 8 bases, with 11 bases of the junction left unmatched. The CDR3 sequence is 14 residues long. The CDR3 region is CASSGPGGYGGYTF. DNA of the CDR3: TGTGCCAGCAGCGGACCAGGGGGCTACGGGGGCTACACCTTC.

The genes are TRBV10-3 and TRBJ1-6; 8 positions agree with TRBD1. With 2 bases clipped from V and 5 bases from J, the junction kept 5 bases outside the gene matches. This CDR3 comprises 16 residues. CDR1 ENHRY and CDR2 SYGVKD come from the germline V gene. In DNA form, the CDR3 reads TGTGCCATCAGTGAGAGACAGGGGAGTGATAATTCACCCCTCCACTTT. Residues: CAISERQGSDNSPLHF.

The V and J genes are TRBV30 and TRBJ2-7; possible D gene TRBD1, 5 bases. Deletions cut 6 bases from V and 3 bases from J, with 27 bases between. Germline V gives CDR1 GTSNPN, CDR2 SVGIG (reference sequence). This CDR3 comprises 17 residues. Here the CDR3 reads CACTHHYAGSGIYEQYF. DNA for the CDR3: TGTGCCTGCACCCACCACTATGCCGGGTCAGGGATCTACGAGCAGTACTTC.

J is TRBJ1-3 and V is TRBV12-3 or TRBV12-4; no reliable D call. V was shortened by 3 bases and J by 8 bases, with 5 bases between the two germline ends. The CDR3 totals 11 residues. In DNA, the CDR3 is TGTGCCAGCAGTTTTCAGGACACCATATATTTT. This encodes CASSFQDTIYF.

The CDR3 loop reads CASSYNRVVDTQYF. Written as DNA, the CDR3 is TGTGCCAGCAGCTACAACAGGGTCGTGGATACGCAGTATTTT. The chain has TRBV12-3 or TRBV12-4 and TRBJ2-3; D may be TRBD1 (6 bases). Trimming removed 6 bases at V and 6 bases at J, with 16 bases between. The CDR3 runs 14 residues.

The chain carries TRBV19 and TRBJ1-2; D is undetermined. Germline CDR1 is LNHDA and CDR2 is SQIVND (reference sequence). CDR3 length equals 14 residues. The germline V and J ends were trimmed by 6 bases and 0 bases, with 11 bases remaining between them. The CDR3 nucleotides read TGTGCCAGTAGCCCGGACGGAGCTAACTATGGCTACACCTTC. Translation: CASSPDGANYGYTF.

This clonotype has a single count. This chain connects TRBV28 to TRBJ2-7; 8 bases agree with TRBD1. This CDR3 comprises 14 residues. After removal of 8 bases from V and 0 bases from J, the junction contained 6 bases not matched to a gene. Germline values: CDR1 MDHEN, CDR2 SYDVKM. The CDR3 coding sequence is TGTGCCAGCGTGGGACAGGTTTCCTCCTACGAGCAGTACTTC. It translates to CASVGQVSSYEQYF.

V gene TRBV2 combines with J gene TRBJ1-5, with D possibly being TRBD1 (6 bases). The CDR3 has 14 amino acids. Germline loops: CDR1 SNHLY, CDR2 FYNNEI. V shed 2 bases and J shed 6 bases, with 11 bases lying between them. CDR3 sequence (DNA): TGTGCCAGCAGTGAAAACTTAGGGGGTCAGCCCCAGCATTTT. Translating it yields CASSENLGGQPQHF.

The chain has TRBV27 and TRBJ1-4; tentative D call: TRBD1 (5 bases). Trimming stripped 4 bases from V and 9 bases from J, with 21 bases between. CDR1 and CDR2 (germline): MNHEY, SMNVEV (reference sequence). The CDR3 loop spans 16 amino acids. The CDR3 loop is CASSYRGTHHEKKLFF. CDR3 DNA: TGTGCCAGCAGTTATCGCGGGACCCACCACGAGAAAAAACTGTTTTTT.